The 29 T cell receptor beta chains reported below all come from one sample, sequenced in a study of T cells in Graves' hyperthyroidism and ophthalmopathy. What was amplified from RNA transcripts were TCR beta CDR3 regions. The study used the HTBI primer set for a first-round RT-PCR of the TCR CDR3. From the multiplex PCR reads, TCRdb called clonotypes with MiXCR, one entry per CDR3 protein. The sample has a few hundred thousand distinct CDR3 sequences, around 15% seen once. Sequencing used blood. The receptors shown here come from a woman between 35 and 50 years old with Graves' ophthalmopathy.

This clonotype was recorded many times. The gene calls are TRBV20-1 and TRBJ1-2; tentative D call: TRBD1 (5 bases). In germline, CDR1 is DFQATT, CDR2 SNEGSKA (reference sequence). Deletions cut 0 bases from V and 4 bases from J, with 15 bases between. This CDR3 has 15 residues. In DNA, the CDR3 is TGCAGTGCTAGAGATTTCCGGGGGGGTGGCTATGGCTACACCTTC. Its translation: CSARDFRGGGYGYTF.

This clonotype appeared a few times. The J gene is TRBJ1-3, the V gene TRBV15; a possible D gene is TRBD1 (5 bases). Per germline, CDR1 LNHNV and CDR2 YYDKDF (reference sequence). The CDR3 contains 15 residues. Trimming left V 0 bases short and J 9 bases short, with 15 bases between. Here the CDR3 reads CATSRDRGGTGTIYF. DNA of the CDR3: TGTGCCACCAGCAGAGATCGGGGGGGGACGGGCACCATATATTTT.

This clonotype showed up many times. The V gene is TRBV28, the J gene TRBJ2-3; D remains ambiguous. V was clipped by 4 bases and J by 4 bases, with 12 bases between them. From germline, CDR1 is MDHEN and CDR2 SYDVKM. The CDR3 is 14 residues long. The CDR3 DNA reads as TGTGCCAGCAGTTCGAGCTGGGCCCCAGATACGCAGTATTTT. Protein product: CASSSSWAPDTQYF. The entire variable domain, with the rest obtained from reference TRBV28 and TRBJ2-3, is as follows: DVKVTQSSRYLVKRTGEKVFLECVQDMDHENMFWYRQDPGLGLRLIYFSYDVKMKEKGDIPEGYSVSREKKERFSLILESASTNQTSMYLCASSSSWAPDTQYFGPGTRLTVL.

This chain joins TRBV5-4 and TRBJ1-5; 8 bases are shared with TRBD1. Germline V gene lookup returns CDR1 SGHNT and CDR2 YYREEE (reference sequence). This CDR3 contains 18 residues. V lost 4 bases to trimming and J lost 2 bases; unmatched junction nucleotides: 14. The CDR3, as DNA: TGTGCCAGCAGCCCTACCTGGACAGGGAGGGCCTGCAATCAGCCCCAGCATTTT. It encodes CASSPTWTGRACNQPQHF. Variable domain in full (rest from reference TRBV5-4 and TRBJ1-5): ETGVTQSPTHLIKTRGQQVTLRCSSQSGHNTVSWYQQALGQGPQFIFQYYREEENGRGNFPPRFSGLQFPNYSSELNVNALELDDSALYLCASSPTWTGRACNQPQHFGDGTRLSIL.

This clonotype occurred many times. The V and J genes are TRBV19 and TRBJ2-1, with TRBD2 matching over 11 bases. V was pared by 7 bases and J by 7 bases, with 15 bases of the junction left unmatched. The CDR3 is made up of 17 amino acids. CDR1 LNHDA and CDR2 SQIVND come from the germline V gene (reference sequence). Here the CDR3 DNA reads TGTGCCAGTACCCCTCGACTAGCGGGGACTTTTTGGAATGAGCAGTTCTTC. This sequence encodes CASTPRLAGTFWNEQFF.

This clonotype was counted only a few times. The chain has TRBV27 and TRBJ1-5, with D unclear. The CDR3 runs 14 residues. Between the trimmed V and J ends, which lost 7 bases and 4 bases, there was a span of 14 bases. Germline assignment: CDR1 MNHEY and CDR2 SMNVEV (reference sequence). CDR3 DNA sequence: TGTGCCAGCAAGCCGGGTCTTCGTAATCAGCCCCAGCATTTT. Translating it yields CASKPGLRNQPQHF.

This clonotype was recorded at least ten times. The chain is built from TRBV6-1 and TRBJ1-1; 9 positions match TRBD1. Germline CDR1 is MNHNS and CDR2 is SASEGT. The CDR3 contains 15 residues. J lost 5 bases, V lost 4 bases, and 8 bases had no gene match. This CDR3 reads CASSALDRGGTEAFF. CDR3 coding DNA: TGTGCCAGCAGTGCGCTAGACAGGGGGGGAACTGAAGCTTTCTTT.

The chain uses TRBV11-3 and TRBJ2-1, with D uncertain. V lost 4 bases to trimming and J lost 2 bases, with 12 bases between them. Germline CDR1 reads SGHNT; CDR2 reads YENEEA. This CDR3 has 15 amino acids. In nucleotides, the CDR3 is TGTGCCAGCAGCTCCTCCCACGGCGCCTACAATGAGCAGTTCTTC. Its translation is CASSSSHGAYNEQFF.

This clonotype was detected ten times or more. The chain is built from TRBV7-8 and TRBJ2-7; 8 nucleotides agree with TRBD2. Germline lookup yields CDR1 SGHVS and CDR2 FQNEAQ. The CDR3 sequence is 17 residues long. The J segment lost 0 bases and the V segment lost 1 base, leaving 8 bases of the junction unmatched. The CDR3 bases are TGTGCCAGCAGCTTAGGAGTGGGCAGCGGGGGCTCCTACGAGCAGTACTTC. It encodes CASSLGVGSGGSYEQYF.

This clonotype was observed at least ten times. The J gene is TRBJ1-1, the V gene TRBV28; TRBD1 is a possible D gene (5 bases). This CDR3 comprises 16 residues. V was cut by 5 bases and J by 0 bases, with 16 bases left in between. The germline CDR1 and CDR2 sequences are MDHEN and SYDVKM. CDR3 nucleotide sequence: TGTGCCAGCAGTATACCAGGGCCCCCTATGAACACTGAAGCTTTCTTT. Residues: CASSIPGPPMNTEAFF.

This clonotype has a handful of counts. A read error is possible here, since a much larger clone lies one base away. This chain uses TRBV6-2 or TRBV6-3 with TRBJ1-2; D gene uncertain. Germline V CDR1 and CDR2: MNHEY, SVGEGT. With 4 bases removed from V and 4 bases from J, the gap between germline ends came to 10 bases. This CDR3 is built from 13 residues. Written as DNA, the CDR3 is TGTGCCAGCAGTTCATACAAGGGCTATGGCTACACCTTC. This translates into CASSSYKGYGYTF.

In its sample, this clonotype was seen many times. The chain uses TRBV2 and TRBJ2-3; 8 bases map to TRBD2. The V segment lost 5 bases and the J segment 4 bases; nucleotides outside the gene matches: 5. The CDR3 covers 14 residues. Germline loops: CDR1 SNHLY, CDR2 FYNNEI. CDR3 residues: CASSPTSDADTQYF. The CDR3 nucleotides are TGTGCCAGCAGTCCGACTAGCGACGCAGATACGCAGTATTTT.

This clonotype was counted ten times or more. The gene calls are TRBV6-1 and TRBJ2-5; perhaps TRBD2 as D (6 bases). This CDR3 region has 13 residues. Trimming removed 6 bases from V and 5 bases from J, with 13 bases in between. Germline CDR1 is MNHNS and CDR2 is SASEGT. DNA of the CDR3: TGTGCCAGCAGAGGCTCGGGGGAGGAGACCCAGTACTTC. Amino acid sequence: CASRGSGEETQYF.

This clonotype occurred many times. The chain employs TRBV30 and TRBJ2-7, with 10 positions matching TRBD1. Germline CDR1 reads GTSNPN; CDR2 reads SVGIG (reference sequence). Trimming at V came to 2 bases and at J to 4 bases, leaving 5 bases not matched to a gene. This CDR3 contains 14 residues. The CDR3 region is CAWSLGQGVYEQYF. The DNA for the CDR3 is TGTGCCTGGAGTCTCGGACAGGGGGTTTACGAGCAGTACTTC.

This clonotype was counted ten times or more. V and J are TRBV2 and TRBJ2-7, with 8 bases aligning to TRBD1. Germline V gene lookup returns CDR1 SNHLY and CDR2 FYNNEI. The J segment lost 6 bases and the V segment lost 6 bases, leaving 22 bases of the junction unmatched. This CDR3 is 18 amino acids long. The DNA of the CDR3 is TGTGCCAGCAGGGCCCCGACAGGGGTCGGGCTAGCCGCCACCGAGCAGTACTTC. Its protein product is CASRAPTGVGLAATEQYF.

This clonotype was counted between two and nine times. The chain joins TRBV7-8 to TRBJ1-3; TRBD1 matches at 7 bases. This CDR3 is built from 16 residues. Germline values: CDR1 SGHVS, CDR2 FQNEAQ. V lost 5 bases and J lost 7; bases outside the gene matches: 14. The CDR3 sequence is CASSPRQGRVRNTIYF. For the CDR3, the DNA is TGTGCCAGCAGCCCTCGACAGGGTAGGGTCCGCAACACCATATATTTT.

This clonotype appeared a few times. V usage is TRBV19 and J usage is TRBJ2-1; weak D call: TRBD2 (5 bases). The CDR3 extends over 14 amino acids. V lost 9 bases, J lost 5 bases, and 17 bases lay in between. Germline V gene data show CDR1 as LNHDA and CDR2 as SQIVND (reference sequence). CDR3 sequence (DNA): TGTGCCAGCCAGAGCGGACCCTACAACAATGAGCAGTTCTTC. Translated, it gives CASQSGPYNNEQFF.

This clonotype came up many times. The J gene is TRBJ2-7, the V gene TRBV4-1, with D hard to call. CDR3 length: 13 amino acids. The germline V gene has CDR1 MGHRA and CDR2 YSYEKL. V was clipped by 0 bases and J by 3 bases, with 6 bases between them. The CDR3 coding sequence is TGCGCCAGCAGCCAAGATTGGGACTACGAGCAGTACTTC. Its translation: CASSQDWDYEQYF.

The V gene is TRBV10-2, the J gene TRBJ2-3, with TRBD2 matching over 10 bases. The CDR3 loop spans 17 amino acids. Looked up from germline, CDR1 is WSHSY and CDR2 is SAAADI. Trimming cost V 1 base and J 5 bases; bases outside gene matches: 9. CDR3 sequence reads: CASSEFLSGGGRDTQYF. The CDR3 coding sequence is TGCGCCAGCAGTGAGTTTTTGAGCGGGGGGGGCAGAGATACGCAGTATTTT.

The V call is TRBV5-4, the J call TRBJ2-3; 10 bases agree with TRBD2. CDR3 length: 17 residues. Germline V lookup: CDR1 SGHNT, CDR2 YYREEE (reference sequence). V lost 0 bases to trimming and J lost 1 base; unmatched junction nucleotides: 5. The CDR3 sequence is CASSLDGLAVGTDTQYF. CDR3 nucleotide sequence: TGTGCCAGCAGCTTGGACGGACTAGCGGTTGGCACAGATACGCAGTATTTT.

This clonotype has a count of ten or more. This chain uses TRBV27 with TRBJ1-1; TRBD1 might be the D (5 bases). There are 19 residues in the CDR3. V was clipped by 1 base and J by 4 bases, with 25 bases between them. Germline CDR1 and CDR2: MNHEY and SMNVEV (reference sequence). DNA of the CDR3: TGTGCCAGCAGTTTATGCCGCTTGGGCAGGGTGACCGTTTGCACTGAAGCTTTCTTT. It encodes CASSLCRLGRVTVCTEAFF.

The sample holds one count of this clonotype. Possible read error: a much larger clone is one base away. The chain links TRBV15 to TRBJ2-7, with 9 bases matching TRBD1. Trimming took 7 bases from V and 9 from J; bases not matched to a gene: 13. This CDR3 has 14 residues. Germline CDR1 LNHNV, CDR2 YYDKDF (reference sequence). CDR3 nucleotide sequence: TGTGCCACCATTCAGGACAGGGGTTTTGGTGGGCAGTACTTC. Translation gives CATIQDRGFGGQYF.

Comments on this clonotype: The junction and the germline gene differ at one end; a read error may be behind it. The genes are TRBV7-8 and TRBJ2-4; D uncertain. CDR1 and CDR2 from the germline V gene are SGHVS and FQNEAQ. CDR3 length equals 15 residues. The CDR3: CASSLGSVAKYIQYF. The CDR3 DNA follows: TGTGCCAGCAGCTTAGGTTCGGTAGCCAAATACATTCAGTACTTC. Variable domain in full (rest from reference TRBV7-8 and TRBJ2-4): GAGVSQSPRYKVAKRGQDVALRCDPISGHVSLFWYQQALGQGPEFLTYFQNEAQLDKSGLPSDRFFAERPEGSVSTLKIQRTQQEDSAVYLCASSLGSVAKYIQYFGAGTRLSVL.

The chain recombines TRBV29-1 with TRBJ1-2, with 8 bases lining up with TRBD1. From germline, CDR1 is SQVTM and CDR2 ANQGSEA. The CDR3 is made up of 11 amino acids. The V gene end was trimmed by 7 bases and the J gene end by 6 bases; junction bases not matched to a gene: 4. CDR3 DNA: TGCAGCGCTGGGACAGGCGATGGCTACACCTTC. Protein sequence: CSAGTGDGYTF.

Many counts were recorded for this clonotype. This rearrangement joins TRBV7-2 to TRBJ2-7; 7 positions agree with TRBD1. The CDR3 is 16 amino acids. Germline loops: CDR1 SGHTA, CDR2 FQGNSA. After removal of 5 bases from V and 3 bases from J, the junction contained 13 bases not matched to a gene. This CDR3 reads CASSALGGKGGYEQYF. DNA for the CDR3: TGTGCCAGCAGCGCCCTAGGGGGCAAAGGAGGCTACGAGCAGTACTTC.

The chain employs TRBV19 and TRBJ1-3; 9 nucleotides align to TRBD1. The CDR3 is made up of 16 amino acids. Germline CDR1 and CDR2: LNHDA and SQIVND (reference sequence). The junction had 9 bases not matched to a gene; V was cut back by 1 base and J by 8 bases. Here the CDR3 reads CASSIGRDRERHTIYF. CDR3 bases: TGTGCCAGTAGTATAGGTCGGGACAGGGAGAGACACACCATATATTTT.

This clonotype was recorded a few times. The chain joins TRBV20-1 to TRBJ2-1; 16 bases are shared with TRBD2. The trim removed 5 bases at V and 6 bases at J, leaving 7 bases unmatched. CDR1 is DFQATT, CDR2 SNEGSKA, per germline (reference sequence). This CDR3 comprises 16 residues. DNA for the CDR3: TGCAGTGCTGGGACTAGCGGGGGGGTACTCCCCAATGAGCAGTTCTTC. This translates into CSAGTSGGVLPNEQFF.

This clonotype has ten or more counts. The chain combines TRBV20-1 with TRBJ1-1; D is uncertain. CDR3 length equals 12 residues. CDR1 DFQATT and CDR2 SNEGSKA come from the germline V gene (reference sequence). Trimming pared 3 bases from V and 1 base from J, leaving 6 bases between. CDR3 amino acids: CSARGANTEAFF. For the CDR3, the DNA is TGCAGTGCTAGGGGAGCGAACACTGAAGCTTTCTTT.

CDR3 DNA: TGCGCCAGCAGCCTAAGACAGGCGAGTAGCACAGATACGCAGTATTTT. Translated: CASSLRQASSTDTQYF. The chain couples TRBV4-1 to TRBJ2-3, with a possible D match to TRBD1 (6 bases). V shed 4 bases and J shed 0 bases, with 14 bases lying between them. Germline V lookup: CDR1 MGHRA, CDR2 YSYEKL. The CDR3 runs 16 residues.